A single sample gave rise to the 24 T cell receptor beta chains below, sequenced in a study of preoperative IRX-2 immunotherapy in early breast cancer. Treatment given: preoperative locoregional IRX-2 cytokine immunotherapy. Some clones are missing from TCRdb's copy, which holds only in-frame ones; the method was immunoSEQ multiplex PCR. The sample carries 34,000 or so clones, roughly four fifths recorded once. The sample here was lymph node tissue, taken from a patient treated with IRX-2 immunotherapy. These receptors were taken from a human donor with breast cancer.

This chain connects TRBV5-1 to TRBJ1-2; D unresolved. CDR1 and CDR2 from the germline V gene are SGHRS and YFSETQ. Trimming stripped 1 base from V and 3 bases from J, with 13 bases between. The CDR3 runs 15 residues. The CDR3 nucleotides are TGCGCCAGCAGCTTGTTGTCCGGGATGTACTATGGCTACACCTTC. This gives the protein CASSLLSGMYYGYTF.

The genes are TRBV28 and TRBJ1-1; D unresolved. The CDR3 has 14 residues. V was trimmed by 8 bases and J by 5 bases, leaving 18 bases between them. Germline CDR1 reads MDHEN; CDR2 reads SYDVKM. The CDR3 DNA reads as TGTGCCAGCGGCGATGGGAGGGTAGGTACTGAAGCTTTCTTT. The encoded protein is CASGDGRVGTEAFF.

This sequence joins TRBV29-1 and TRBJ2-7, with D tentatively TRBD1 or TRBD2 (5 bases each). This CDR3 contains 12 residues. V shed 7 bases and J shed 1 base, with 11 bases lying between them. Germline loops: CDR1 SQVTM, CDR2 ANQGSEA. CDR3 residues: CSAGPGSYEQYF. The CDR3 bases are TGCAGCGCGGGGCCGGGTTCCTACGAGCAGTACTTC.

The chain links TRBV28 to TRBJ2-5; no reliable D call. Germline lookup yields CDR1 MDHEN and CDR2 SYDVKM. The CDR3 has 15 amino acids. The V and J ends lost 5 bases and 3 bases respectively, with 16 bases between them. The CDR3 DNA is TGTGCCAGCAGTCAACTTGGGGTCCCAGAAGAGACCCAGTACTTC. Translating it yields CASSQLGVPEETQYF.

The rearrangement links TRBV28 to TRBJ2-3; 9 positions agree with TRBD1. CDR3 size: 15 residues. Losses at the gene ends were 8 bases for V and 4 bases for J; bases not matched to a gene: 10. CDR1 and CDR2 from the germline V gene are MDHEN and SYDVKM. The CDR3 DNA follows: TGTGCCAGCCGTGAGGACAGGGGAGTTGCAGATACGCAGTATTTT. It yields the protein CASREDRGVADTQYF.

The chain couples TRBV19 to TRBJ1-1; no clear D. Germline CDR1 is LNHDA and CDR2 is SQIVND (reference sequence). Trimming cost V 2 bases and J 4 bases, with 20 bases left between them. This CDR3 is 17 amino acids long. CDR3 coding DNA: TGTGCCAGTAGTATAACCCCCCGTGGAGTTTTGGGCACTGAAGCTTTCTTT. It codes for CASSITPRGVLGTEAFF.

The gene calls are TRBV18 and TRBJ2-7; D uncertain. The CDR3 has 13 residues. The germline V gene has CDR1 KGHSH and CDR2 LQKENI. V was shortened by 1 base and J by 5 bases, with 9 bases between the two germline ends. The CDR3 sequence: CASSPLTANEQYF. DNA for the CDR3: TGTGCCAGCTCACCACTTACGGCTAACGAGCAGTACTTC.

The V and J genes are TRBV6-7 and TRBJ2-2, with no clear D. TRBV6-7 belongs to the ORF category, with a function that is uncertain. The CDR3 length is 18 residues. V shed 0 bases and J shed 3 bases, with 17 bases lying between them. CDR3 nucleotides: TGTGCCAGCAGTTACTCTTTAGACCCCCCCTTTTACACCGGGGAGCTGTTTTTT. It yields the protein CASSYSLDPPFYTGELFF.

This clone was counted a single time. The gene calls are TRBV6-8 and TRBJ2-1, with no clear D. CDR3 length: 14 amino acids. Deletions cut 0 bases from V and 10 bases from J, with 13 bases between. Germline CDR1 is MNHGY and CDR2 is SAAAGT. The CDR3 here is CASSYSKAVYEQFF. As DNA, the CDR3 is TGTGCCAGCAGTTACTCGAAGGCGGTGTACGAGCAGTTCTTC.

This chain links TRBV15 with TRBJ1-2; D is uncertain. The V gene's germline CDR1 is LNHNV and CDR2 YYDKDF (reference sequence). The CDR3 is 15 residues long. Between the trimmed V and J ends, which lost 0 bases and 8 bases, there was a span of 16 bases. CDR3 in amino acids: CATSRDVVEGRGYTF. The CDR3 nucleotides are TGTGCCACCAGCAGAGATGTCGTGGAGGGTCGCGGCTACACCTTC.

The chain has TRBV29-1 and TRBJ2-3; D ambiguous. Germline V gene lookup returns CDR1 SQVTM and CDR2 ANQGSEA. V shed 2 bases and J shed 1 base, with 10 bases lying between them. The CDR3 runs to 14 residues. CDR3 bases: TGCAGCGTTGAACTTGGTCAGGGCACAGATACGCAGTATTTT. Translated: CSVELGQGTDTQYF.

This rearrangement joins TRBV19 to TRBJ1-2; D unclear. The germline CDR1 and CDR2 sequences are LNHDA and SQIVND (reference sequence). CDR3 length equals 13 residues. Trimming took 6 bases from V and 4 from J, leaving 12 bases between them. DNA of the CDR3: TGTGCCAGTAGCCCAAACCGGGTCTATGGCTACACCTTC. Translating gives CASSPNRVYGYTF.

The V call is TRBV23-1, the J call TRBJ1-3; 7 bases map to TRBD1. TRBV23-1 is given ORF status, its function remaining uncertain. The V and J ends lost 6 bases and 0 bases, in that order; junction bases with no gene match: 11. This CDR3 spans 17 amino acids. The CDR3 nucleotides are TGCGCCAGCAGCCATTTAGGGGACAGTAGCTCTGGAAACACCATATATTTT. It translates to CASSHLGDSSSGNTIYF.

The chain has TRBV28 and TRBJ1-4; no definite D call. Germline V gene lookup returns CDR1 MDHEN and CDR2 SYDVKM. The V gene lost 6 bases and the J gene lost 7 bases, with 18 bases spanning the gap. The CDR3 covers 15 residues. The CDR3 spells CASSTTEGEIEKLFF. The CDR3, as DNA: TGTGCCAGCAGCACCACAGAGGGTGAGATTGAAAAACTGTTTTTT.

The chain links TRBV7-4 to TRBJ1-3; D is ambiguous. V shed 6 bases and J shed 5 bases, with 17 bases lying between them. CDR3 length: 15 residues. CDR1 is SGHVT, CDR2 SQSDAQ, per germline. The CDR3 sequence is CASSLSRARRNTIYF. The DNA of the CDR3 is TGTGCCAGCAGTTTATCCCGGGCTCGGAGAAACACCATATATTTT.

This clone was detected only once. The chain recombines TRBV10-2 with TRBJ1-2; D is unclear. Germline values: CDR1 WSHSY, CDR2 SAAADI. CDR3 size: 13 residues. V was trimmed by 4 bases and J by 7 bases, leaving 13 bases between them. CDR3 coding DNA: TGCGCCAGCAGTGGGGCAGGAGGAATTGGCTACACCTTC. Translated: CASSGAGGIGYTF.

The V call is TRBV1, the J call TRBJ2-7; the table's TRBD1 call for D was not verified on the DNA. TRBV1 is listed as a pseudogene. The CDR3 covers 13 residues. This chain's CDR3 is CASSPGTGYEQYF. CDR3 coding DNA: TGCGCCAGCAGCCCCGGGACAGGCTACGAGCAGTACTTC.

V gene TRBV11-3 combines with J gene TRBJ1-6; no clear D gene. The germline gives CDR1 SGHNT, CDR2 YENEEA. The germline V and J ends were trimmed by 5 bases and 6 bases, with 20 bases remaining between them. The CDR3 covers 17 residues. The DNA of the CDR3 is TGTGCCAGCAGCCATCTCGCGACGGGCGCGGGTAATTCACCCCTCCACTTT. The encoded protein is CASSHLATGAGNSPLHF.

The chain employs TRBV28 and TRBJ2-7; 7 nucleotides line up with TRBD1. Unmatched junction bases numbered 11, after V lost 7 bases and J lost 5 bases. There are 14 residues in the CDR3. Germline V lookup: CDR1 MDHEN, CDR2 SYDVKM. CDR3 nucleotide sequence: TGTGCCAGCAAGACCCGGGACAGAAGCCACGAGCAGTACTTC. Protein sequence: CASKTRDRSHEQYF.

This chain joins TRBV5-1 and TRBJ2-5; a weak D match, TRBD2 (6 bases). CDR1 is SGHRS and CDR2 is YFSETQ in the germline V gene. Trimming stripped 3 bases from V and 5 bases from J, with 14 bases between. This CDR3 is 14 amino acids long. Here the CDR3 DNA reads TGCGCCAGCAGCTCGGGACTCGGTGGGGAGACCCAGTACTTC. Its translation: CASSSGLGGETQYF.

This sequence joins TRBV28 and TRBJ1-6; D unresolved. Trimming shortened V by 4 bases and J by 10 bases, and 11 bases separated the two germline ends. There are 13 residues in the CDR3. In germline, CDR1 is MDHEN, CDR2 SYDVKM. CDR3 protein: CASSSRAGSPLHF. CDR3 DNA sequence: TGTGCCAGCAGTTCCCGGGCGGGCTCACCCCTCCACTTT.

The chain is built from TRBV6-8 and TRBJ2-6; D not certain. CDR3 length: 15 residues. V shed 2 bases and J shed 0 bases, with 5 bases lying between them. Germline values: CDR1 MNHGY, CDR2 SAAAGT. CDR3 in amino acids: CASSYIPSGANVLTF. DNA for the CDR3: TGTGCCAGCAGTTACATTCCCTCTGGGGCCAACGTCCTGACTTTC.

The chain is built from TRBV23-1 and TRBJ2-2; D ambiguous. TRBV23-1 is noted as an ORF with a role that remains uncertain. The CDR3 spans 15 residues. V lost 6 bases and J 6 bases, leaving 17 bases between the germline ends. CDR3 residues: CASSQIYTVPGELFF. CDR3 coding DNA: TGCGCCAGCAGCCAAATCTATACGGTCCCCGGGGAGCTGTTTTTT.

The genes are TRBV30 and TRBJ1-6; D unresolved. Germline V gene sequence: CDR1 GTSNPN, CDR2 SVGIG (reference sequence). Trimming took 0 bases from V and 9 from J, leaving 9 bases between them. The length of the CDR3 is 13 residues. The CDR3 DNA reads as TGTGCCTGGAGTGTATACCGCGCTTCACCCCTCCACTTT. It specifies CAWSVYRASPLHF.